This T cell receptor beta chain came from a study of blood T cell repertoires in COVID-19. Turning to the study itself: Sources were T cells, B-cell-depleted T cells, or PBMCs; the material itself was cDNA or gDNA.

Individuals aged roughly 18 to 100 years were recruited from 24 US areas. Among Cohort 3 donors, those recovered had two negative PCRs, clearance, or symptom resolution. TCRdb's copy holds only in-frame clones and misses some; the assay was immunoSEQ multiplex PCR. The sample holds approximately 490,000 clones, approximately 86% seen once. The sequenced sample was PBMCs or T cells enriched from blood (not recorded which). This receptor was identified in a woman aged 60-75 years who had recovered from COVID-19.

The CDR3 DNA is TGCAGCGCCGGGACAAGCTACACCGGGGAGCTGTTTTTT. Its protein product is CSAGTSYTGELFF. This sequence joins TRBV29-1 and TRBJ2-2, with D perhaps TRBD1 (6 bases). Deletions cut 7 bases from V and 3 bases from J, with 12 bases between. Looked up from germline, CDR1 is SQVTM and CDR2 is ANQGSEA. This CDR3 has 13 amino acids.